This TCR beta chain was profiled in a study of identical twins. The CDR3 spans 14 residues. Trimming left V 3 bases short and J 0 bases short, with 9 bases between. Germline V gene lookup returns CDR1 SGHVS and CDR2 FQNEAQ. cDNA carried unique molecular identifiers, and a universal primer site was added by template switching. TCRdb re-analysed the 5' RACE reads in MiXCR, keeping a single row per CDR3 protein. Among about 430,000 distinct CDR3 sequences listed, roughly 20% were seen once. Broader study findings: A cross-sectional statistical analysis, not follow-up of the same donors, supported the conclusions. Low generation probability was overrepresented in out-of-frame alpha sequences shared by twins.

This clonotype was recorded many times. The antigen remains undetermined. J is TRBJ2-7 and V is TRBV7-8; D gene unclear. The source is a man aged 45-65 years in good health. The sample consisted of naive T cells sorted from blood. The CDR3 region is CASSLKGNSYEQYF. CDR3 bases: TGTGCCAGCAGCTTGAAAGGGAACTCCTACGAGCAGTACTTC.